This T cell receptor (beta chain) was identified in a study of blood T cells in healthy people across ages. Points from the study as a whole: TCR beta diversity per million T cells fell roughly linearly with age. Strong correlation existed between TCR beta diversity and naive T cell percentage.

Together with a sample-barcoded 5' primer, a J-beta primer mix was included in a second PCR lasting roughly 6 to 12 cycles. Through a template-switch adaptor with 12 random nucleotides, each cDNA molecule received a tag. TCRdb re-analysed the 5' RACE reads in MiXCR, keeping a single row per CDR3 protein. The data contain some 700,000 distinct CDR3 sequences, 35% to 45% of them singletons. The germline gives CDR1 SGHVS, CDR2 FQNEAQ. The ends lost 6 bases at V and 0 bases at J; junction bases unmatched: 5. The length of the CDR3 is 16 residues. Samples had at least 6.5 million PBMCs isolated from them. This clonotype showed up just a few times. Its antigen remains unknown.

The sample was blood. The source is a woman in her sixties or seventies in good health. The chain joins TRBV7-8 to TRBJ2-1, with 10 bases aligning to TRBD2. The CDR3 protein is CASRTSGQGSYNEQFF. The CDR3, as DNA: TGTGCCAGCAGGACTAGCGGGCAGGGCTCCTACAATGAGCAGTTCTTC.